The entry below gives a single T cell receptor (beta chain) sequence along with its context. No antigen is known for it. This record belongs to a study of T cell responses to AZD1222 COVID-19 vaccine. Assay used: immunoSEQ multiplex PCR; TCRdb lists only in-frame clones, some missing. This sample carries tens of thousands of clones, approximately 90% of them seen once, and the ten largest clones take approximately 8.1%. Researchers grouped second doses given at about 4 or about 12 weeks into one pool. The germline CDR1 and CDR2 sequences are KGHSH and LQKENI. With 6 bases removed from V and 11 bases from J, the gap between germline ends came to 18 bases. This CDR3 has 13 residues. Study outcomes and limitations: Recipients of AZD1222 seropositive at baseline numbered only 5 or 6. Regions 160-218 and 743-854 held dominance among vaccine-associated CD4 TCRs, which spanned spike. A mostly white British donor set with more females was recruited, and clonal diversity was possibly underestimated.

This chain uses TRBV18 with TRBJ2-3, with D perhaps given as TRBD1 or TRBD2 (5 bases each). The receptor comes from an adult who received the AZD1222 COVID-19 vaccine. This specimen consisted of peripheral blood, obtained 28 days after the second AZD1222 dose. The CDR3 reads CASSQARDLGQYF. The DNA for the CDR3 is TGTGCCAGCTCGCAGGCAAGGGACCTAGGGCAGTATTTT.